These 14 T cell receptor beta chains came from one sample sequenced in a study of sequential checkpoint blockade in melanoma. Data came from immunoSEQ multiplex PCR; TCRdb stores just in-frame clones and leaves some out. The sample carries around 12,000 clones, about four fifths recorded once. Treatment specified: randomized to nivolumab then ipilimumab (arm A) or the reverse (arm B). The specimen was CD8+ T cells sorted from blood (inferred from file names), collected from a patient given nivolumab and ipilimumab in sequence. These TCRs come from a human donor with melanoma.

This clone appeared a few times. V gene TRBV7-9 combines with J gene TRBJ2-7, with 10 bases lining up with TRBD2. The J call may be incorrect, as the DNA end agrees better with TRBJ2-5. The CDR3 runs 17 residues. Germline V lookup: CDR1 SEHNR, CDR2 FQNEAQ (reference sequence). For the CDR3, the DNA is TGTGCCAGCAGCCCTCGGACTAGCGGCTACTCCGGTGAGACCCAGTACTTC. Its translation is CASSPRTSGYSGETQYF.

This sequence joins TRBV4-3 and TRBJ2-5, with no clear D. CDR3 length: 13 residues. CDR1 and CDR2 from the germline V gene are LGHNA and YSLEER. The V gene lost 0 bases and the J gene lost 4 bases, with 6 bases spanning the gap. The CDR3 region is CASSQDPRETQYF. CDR3 coding DNA: TGCGCCAGCAGCCAAGATCCCAGAGAGACCCAGTACTTC.

The chain combines TRBV27 with TRBJ1-1, with D perhaps matching TRBD1 (5 bases). Germline V lookup: CDR1 MNHEY, CDR2 SMNVEV (reference sequence). Trimming shortened V by 2 bases and J by 1 base, and 11 bases separated the two germline ends. The CDR3 spans 15 residues. For the CDR3, the DNA is TGTGCCAGCAGTTTAAGGGCAGGGCCGAACACTGAAGCTTTCTTT. This sequence encodes CASSLRAGPNTEAFF.

V is TRBV5-4 and J is TRBJ2-1; 7 bases align to TRBD1. This CDR3 is 16 amino acids long. Trimming removed 0 bases from V and 2 bases from J; junction bases left unmatched: 5. Germline V gene sequence: CDR1 SGHNT, CDR2 YYREEE (reference sequence). The CDR3 DNA is TGTGCCAGCAGCTTGGGTCGGGACAGAGCCTACAATGAGCAGTTCTTC. This gives the protein CASSLGRDRAYNEQFF.

The chain carries TRBV11-2 and TRBJ1-2; TRBD1 matches 8 bases. The CDR3 is made up of 16 amino acids. Per germline, CDR1 SGHAT and CDR2 FQNNGV. J was trimmed by 4 bases and V by 1 base; bases with no gene match: 8. DNA of the CDR3: TGTGCCAGCAGCTTAGCCCCGACAGGGGCGGTCTATGGCTACACCTTC. Protein sequence: CASSLAPTGAVYGYTF.

This chain joins TRBV18 and TRBJ2-7; D is uncertain. Germline V gene lookup returns CDR1 KGHSH and CDR2 LQKENI. The CDR3 sequence is 15 residues long. The V gene lost 5 bases and the J gene lost 0 bases, with 14 bases spanning the gap. Written as DNA, the CDR3 is TGTGCCAGCTCATATGCCGGAGACCACTCCTACGAGCAGTACTTC. Translation: CASSYAGDHSYEQYF.

The DNA for the CDR3 is TGCGCCAGCAGCCAAGACGGACAGGGGGCCGGCTATGGCTACACCTTC. Its protein product is CASSQDGQGAGYGYTF. This sequence joins TRBV4-1 and TRBJ1-2; 11 nucleotides line up with TRBD1. CDR3 length: 16 amino acids. The germline V gene has CDR1 MGHRA and CDR2 YSYEKL. J was trimmed by 4 bases and V by 0 bases; bases with no gene match: 4.

For the CDR3, the DNA is TGTGCCAGCAGCTCCCAGACGGGATACGAGCAGTACTTC. This sequence encodes CASSSQTGYEQYF. The chain joins TRBV7-9 to TRBJ2-7; D perhaps matches TRBD2 (5 bases). Trimming removed 4 bases from V and 4 bases from J, with 11 bases in between. The germline V gene encodes CDR1 SEHNR and CDR2 FQNEAQ (reference sequence). The CDR3 loop spans 13 amino acids.

This clone was seen only a few times. The chain links TRBV28 to TRBJ1-1; 11 bases align to TRBD1. CDR3 size: 14 residues. V lost 7 bases and J lost 11; bases outside the gene matches: 12. Germline loops: CDR1 MDHEN, CDR2 SYDVKM. The CDR3 reads CASNPADRGLWAFF. CDR3 DNA sequence: TGTGCCAGCAACCCGGCGGACAGGGGGCTGTGGGCTTTCTTT. Based on the CDR3 plus reference TRBV28 and TRBJ1-1, the full variable domain is DVKVTQSSRYLVKRTGEKVFLECVQDMDHENMFWYRQDPGLGLRLIYFSYDVKMKEKGDIPEGYSVSREKKERFSLILESASTNQTSMYLCASNPADRGLWAFFGQGTRLTVV.

This clone occurred a few times. This chain joins TRBV23-1 and TRBJ1-2, with 7 positions matching TRBD1. TRBV23-1 has ORF status, its function being uncertain. CDR3 length: 14 residues. Trimming removed 2 bases from V and 2 bases from J; junction bases left unmatched: 2. CDR3 sequence (DNA): TGCGCCAGCAGTCAAGACAGGGCCAACTATGGCTACACCTTC. Translated, it gives CASSQDRANYGYTF.

J is TRBJ2-4 and V is TRBV12-5; weak D call: TRBD2 (7 bases). The CDR3 has 16 residues. V was pared by 5 bases and J by 6 bases, with 20 bases between. CDR1 is LGHNT, CDR2 FRNRAP, per germline. CDR3 sequence reads: CASGIGAGARGNIQYF. The CDR3 bases are TGTGCTAGTGGTATAGGGGCGGGGGCGAGGGGAAACATTCAGTACTTC.

The rearrangement joins TRBV28 to TRBJ2-7; 7 bases line up with TRBD2. CDR3 length: 13 amino acids. CDR1 and CDR2 (germline): MDHEN, SYDVKM. The V and J ends lost 2 bases and 7 bases, in that order; junction bases with no gene match: 5. The CDR3 region is CASSLRRGGEQYF. CDR3 DNA: TGTGCCAGCAGTTTACGGAGGGGAGGGGAGCAGTACTTC. Full variable domain (missing parts from reference TRBV28 and TRBJ2-7): DVKVTQSSRYLVKRTGEKVFLECVQDMDHENMFWYRQDPGLGLRLIYFSYDVKMKEKGDIPEGYSVSREKKERFSLILESASTNQTSMYLCASSLRRGGEQYFGPGTRLTVT.

The V call is TRBV7-2, the J call TRBJ2-7; the match to TRBD1 covers 9 bases. Germline loops: CDR1 SGHTA, CDR2 FQGNSA. Unmatched junction bases numbered 6, after V lost 5 bases and J lost 1 base. The length of the CDR3 is 15 residues. CDR3 sequence: CASSHWTGASYEQYF. CDR3 in DNA: TGTGCCAGCAGCCACTGGACAGGGGCGTCCTACGAGCAGTACTTC. Combining the CDR3 with reference TRBV7-2 and TRBJ2-7 gives the whole variable domain GAGVSQSPSNKVTEKGKDVELRCDPISGHTALYWYRQSLGQGLEFLIYFQGNSAPDKSGLPSDRFSAERTGGSVSTLTIQRTQQEDSAVYLCASSHWTGASYEQYFGPGTRLTVT.

In this sample, this clone turned up once. The chain carries TRBV9 and TRBJ1-3; possibly TRBD1 for D (5 bases). This CDR3 has 13 amino acids. Between the trimmed V and J ends, which lost 0 bases and 4 bases, there was a span of 5 bases. Germline assignment: CDR1 SGDLS and CDR2 YYNGEE. Written as DNA, the CDR3 is TGTGCCAGCAGCGTAGACAGGGGAAACACCATATATTTT. This translates into CASSVDRGNTIYF.